These 18 T cell receptor beta chains came from one sample sequenced in a study of beta chain features in type 1 diabetes. Findings and limits, study-wide: Among patients with Type 1 diabetes, TCRB CDR3s were moderately but significantly shorter in every one of the four CD4+ subsets.

The study reverse transcribed the entire isolated RNA, so it sequenced expressed TCRB transcripts. Data came from immunoSEQ multiplex PCR; TCRdb stores just in-frame clones and leaves some out. The repertoire holds about 700,000 clones, with over 10% as singletons. Which antigens these TCRs recognize remains unknown. What was sequenced was naive CD4+ T cells from blood. The receptors stem from a man aged 18 to 29 with type 1 diabetes.

This clone was found a few times. This rearrangement joins TRBV30 to TRBJ2-6; the D is unclear. The CDR3 is 15 amino acids. Trimming removed 0 bases from V and 1 base from J, with 7 bases in between. Looked up from germline, CDR1 is GTSNPN and CDR2 is SVGIG (reference sequence). The CDR3, as DNA: TGTGCCTGGAGTGTATTGGGGTCTGGGGCCAACGTCCTGACTTTC. Protein: CAWSVLGSGANVLTF.

The chain links TRBV25-1 to TRBJ2-2; possibly TRBD1 or TRBD2 for D (5 bases each). The V gene's germline CDR1 is MGHDK and CDR2 SYGVNS. V was cut by 3 bases and J by 5 bases, with 22 bases left in between. The CDR3 loop spans 18 amino acids. The CDR3 region is CASSDPTPGKGSTGELFF. As DNA, the CDR3 is TGTGCCAGCAGTGACCCTACTCCGGGGAAGGGGTCAACCGGGGAGCTGTTTTTT.

This clone was seen only a few times. V is TRBV19 and J is TRBJ2-5; D is possibly TRBD2 (5 bases). Trimming left V 6 bases short and J 4 bases short, with 15 bases between. The CDR3 spans 14 residues. Germline V CDR1 and CDR2: LNHDA, SQIVND (reference sequence). The CDR3 reads CASRDSRTRETQYF. CDR3 in DNA: TGTGCCAGTAGGGACTCCAGGACTCGAGAGACCCAGTACTTC.

This clone showed up just a few times. The chain joins TRBV28 to TRBJ2-1, with 8 nucleotides matching TRBD1. The CDR3 runs to 13 residues. The germline V gene has CDR1 MDHEN and CDR2 SYDVKM. J lost 14 bases, V lost 2 bases, and 8 bases had no gene match. The CDR3 DNA reads as TGTGCCAGCAGTTTAGCCCAGGGGGCGCCGGAGTTCTTC. This encodes CASSLAQGAPEFF.

This sequence joins TRBV4-1 and TRBJ1-4; 10 bases fit TRBD1. This CDR3 comprises 16 residues. Per the germline V gene, CDR1 is MGHRA and CDR2 is YSYEKL. With 5 bases clipped from V and 8 bases from J, the junction kept 11 bases outside the gene matches. This chain's CDR3 is CASSDGTGALGEKLFF. The CDR3 coding sequence is TGCGCCAGCAGCGACGGGACAGGGGCTTTAGGCGAAAAACTGTTTTTT.

V usage is TRBV30 and J usage is TRBJ2-7, with 9 bases aligning to TRBD1. With V trimmed by 2 bases and J by 3 bases, 5 bases remained unmatched. Germline CDR1 reads GTSNPN; CDR2 reads SVGIG (reference sequence). The CDR3 contains 14 residues. The CDR3 bases are TGTGCCTGGAGTCCTCAGACAGGGGGCTACGAGCAGTACTTC. It yields the protein CAWSPQTGGYEQYF.

V usage is TRBV30 and J usage is TRBJ1-5, with D unclear. V lost 1 base and J 5 bases, leaving 9 bases between the germline ends. The CDR3 runs to 13 residues. Germline V lookup: CDR1 GTSNPN, CDR2 SVGIG (reference sequence). CDR3 region: CAWSGALYQPQHF. CDR3 DNA sequence: TGTGCCTGGAGTGGAGCCCTTTATCAGCCCCAGCATTTT.

Details on this clone: This sample also contains other DNA sequences that code for the same CDR3. CDR3 sequence (DNA): TGCGCCAGCAGCTTGAAAGGAGGCACTGAAGCTTTCTTT. Protein product: CASSLKGGTEAFF. The gene calls are TRBV5-1 and TRBJ1-1; D unresolved. Germline V gene sequence: CDR1 SGHRS, CDR2 YFSETQ. V dropped 1 base and J dropped 4 bases, with 8 bases sitting between them. This CDR3 is built from 13 residues.

The chain has TRBV19 and TRBJ2-1; the D gene could be TRBD1 or TRBD2 (5 bases each). Germline V gives CDR1 LNHDA, CDR2 SQIVND (reference sequence). The ends were cut back, 3 bases at V and 4 bases at J, with 13 bases in the middle. This CDR3 spans 15 amino acids. The CDR3 DNA follows: TGTGCCAGTAGTATTGCCGGGACCGGGTACAATGAGCAGTTCTTC. It encodes CASSIAGTGYNEQFF.

The V gene is TRBV28, the J gene TRBJ1-3; 7 bases map to TRBD1. V was clipped by 5 bases and J by 0 bases; unmatched bases: 1. The germline gives CDR1 MDHEN, CDR2 SYDVKM. This CDR3 is 14 amino acids long. CDR3 bases: TGTGCCAGCAGTCCAGGGGGCTCTGGAAACACCATATATTTT. Its protein is CASSPGGSGNTIYF.

As concerns this clone: Given a much more abundant clone one base away, this may be a read error. The sample contains more than one DNA sequence encoding this CDR3. This chain connects TRBV30 to TRBJ2-6, with D unclear. Germline CDR1 GTSNPN, CDR2 SVGIG (reference sequence). The CDR3 totals 12 residues. The germline V and J ends were trimmed by 4 bases and 4 bases, with 5 bases remaining between them. The DNA for the CDR3 is TGTGCCTGGACAGCCGGGGCCAACGTCCTGACTTTC. Amino acids: CAWTAGANVLTF. Full variable domain (outside the CDR3, taken from reference TRBV30 and TRBJ2-6): SQTIHQWPATLVQPVGSPLSLECTVEGTSNPNLYWYRQAAGRGLQLLFYSVGIGQISSEVPQNLSASRPQDRQFILSSKKLLLSDSGFYLCAWTAGANVLTFGAGSRLTVL.

V gene TRBV29-1 combines with J gene TRBJ1-4, with D hard to call. Trimming left V 6 bases short and J 12 bases short, with 11 bases between. From germline, CDR1 is SQVTM and CDR2 ANQGSEA. CDR3 length: 10 residues. The CDR3 DNA is TGCAGCGTCGCTGACCGGGAACTGTTTTTT. Protein: CSVADRELFF.

This clone was seen more than once but under ten times. The chain has TRBV18 and TRBJ1-1; D is ambiguous. The germline CDR1 and CDR2 sequences are KGHSH and LQKENI. Trimming removed 3 bases at V and 3 bases at J, with 14 bases between. The CDR3 is 15 residues long. Here the CDR3 reads CASSPSPQVDTEAFF. The CDR3 region has the DNA TGTGCCAGCTCACCCTCCCCCCAGGTCGACACTGAAGCTTTCTTT.

This clone was detected only a few times. Other DNA sequences from this sample encode an identical CDR3 as well. CDR3 DNA: TGCAGCGTCGAGACAGGGAACACTGAAGCTTTCTTT. Residues: CSVETGNTEAFF. The chain is built from TRBV29-1 and TRBJ1-1; tentatively, D is TRBD1 (6 bases). Trimming left V 6 bases short and J 1 base short, with 9 bases between. The germline V gene encodes CDR1 SQVTM and CDR2 ANQGSEA. The CDR3 spans 12 residues.

The chain couples TRBV6-5 to TRBJ1-2; D gene unclear. The CDR3 runs to 13 residues. Germline CDR1 is MNHEY and CDR2 is SVGAGI. Trimming cost V 2 bases and J 8 bases, with 12 bases left between them. CDR3 DNA sequence: TGTGCCAGCAGTTACGACCTCTGGGAGGGCTACACCTTC. Encoded protein: CASSYDLWEGYTF.

In its sample, this clone was seen a few times. The rearrangement joins TRBV30 to TRBJ1-1, with D maybe TRBD1 (5 bases). This CDR3 region has 15 residues. Trimming removed 4 bases at V and 0 bases at J, with 15 bases between. CDR1 is GTSNPN and CDR2 is SVGIG in the germline V gene (reference sequence). Written as DNA, the CDR3 is TGTGCCTGGACCCGCGGGGCCCCTTTGAACACTGAAGCTTTCTTT. It yields the protein CAWTRGAPLNTEAFF.

This clone was seen more than once but under ten times. The chain is built from TRBV7-6 and TRBJ2-1; D is possibly TRBD1 (5 bases). This CDR3 has 15 amino acids. Germline CDR1 and CDR2: SGHVS and FNYEAQ. With 0 bases removed from V and 6 bases from J, the gap between germline ends came to 12 bases. CDR3 sequence: CASSLAAGIGNEQFF. The CDR3 coding sequence is TGTGCCAGCAGCTTAGCGGCAGGGATAGGCAATGAGCAGTTCTTC.

The V call is TRBV5-1, the J call TRBJ2-1; TRBD1 aligns across 7 bases. Germline CDR1 and CDR2: SGHRS and YFSETQ. This CDR3 spans 13 amino acids. The V and J ends lost 7 bases and 5 bases, in that order; junction bases with no gene match: 6. CDR3 DNA: TGCGCCAGCCGACGAACAGGGGACAATGAGCAGTTCTTC. Translation: CASRRTGDNEQFF.